A selection of T cell receptor beta chains follows, all from one sample in a study of blood T cell repertoires in COVID-19. Clones were read by immunoSEQ multiplex PCR, and TCRdb kept only the in-frame ones, dropping some. The sample includes 240,000 or so clones, 81% seen only once; the top ten take 7.5%. Sequencing was performed on peripheral blood. The source of these receptors is a woman of 80 years or more with COVID-19, enrolled during active disease. Each CDR3 is given with its conserved first and last residue. The D gene is left open where the match is weak. Some rows mark clone size as missing; the rest say once, few, many or name a class of expanded clone.

D	V	size	J	CDR3	DNA
TRBD2	TRBV6-5	.	TRBJ2-5	CASQFSGDKEETQYF	TGTGCCAGCCAATTTAGCGGGGACAAAGAAGAGACCCAGTACTTC
TRBD2	TRBV14	.	TRBJ2-1	CASSQDALAGPLGNEQFF	TGTGCCAGCAGCCAAGATGCGCTAGCGGGGCCCCTGGGCAATGAGCAGTTCTTC
TRBD1	TRBV3-1/TRBV3-2	few	TRBJ1-1	CASSPTGVTEAFF	TGTGCCAGCAGCCCCACAGGGGTCACTGAAGCTTTCTTT
.	TRBV7-9	.	TRBJ1-4	CASSLAPRGEKLFF	TGTGCCAGCAGCCTAGCTCCACGAGGGGAAAAACTGTTTTTT
.	TRBV29-1	.	TRBJ1-2	CSVGPEGNYGYTF	TGCAGCGTTGGGCCTGAGGGTAACTATGGCTACACCTTC
TRBD2	TRBV7-9	.	TRBJ2-5	CASSFDLGGQETQYF	TGTGCCAGCAGCTTCGACTTGGGGGGGCAAGAGACCCAGTACTTC
.	TRBV3-1/TRBV3-2	.	TRBJ1-1	CASSLSRGGTEAFF	TGTGCCAGCAGCCTTTCCCGGGGGGGCACTGAAGCTTTCTTT
.	TRBV6-2/TRBV6-3	once	TRBJ2-1	CASSSGFRQFF	TGTGCCAGCAGCAGCGGGTTCCGGCAGTTCTTC
.	TRBV30	.	TRBJ1-1	CAWSKPSGANTEAFF	TGTGCCTGGAGTAAGCCTTCAGGGGCGAACACTGAAGCTTTCTTT
.	TRBV2	.	TRBJ1-5	CASSEGGEDQPQHF	TGTGCCAGCAGTGAGGGGGGAGAAGATCAGCCCCAGCATTTT
.	TRBV29-1	.	TRBJ2-7	CSVEDLVSYEQYF	TGCAGCGTTGAAGATCTTGTGAGCTACGAGCAGTACTTC
.	TRBV6-6	once	TRBJ1-5	CASTSGGGVNQPQHF	TGTGCCAGCACTTCGGGGGGGGGAGTCAATCAGCCCCAGCATTTT
TRBD2	TRBV7-7	.	TRBJ2-1	CASSPRRGNEQFF	TGTGCTAGCAGCCCAAGGCGGGGGAATGAGCAGTTCTTC
TRBD1	TRBV11-2	.	TRBJ2-2	CASSRDRATGELFF	TGTGCCAGCAGCCGGGACAGGGCAACCGGGGAGCTGTTTTTT
.	TRBV7-3	.	TRBJ1-1	CASSLGGGGNTEAFF	TGTGCCAGCAGCTTAGGTGGGGGAGGGAACACTGAAGCTTTCTTT
.	TRBV6-2/TRBV6-3	.	TRBJ2-4	CASSYKLGAAKNIQYF	TGTGCCAGCAGTTACAAGCTGGGCGCGGCCAAAAACATTCAGTACTTC
TRBD1	TRBV7-2	.	TRBJ2-7	CASSPTGALSYEQYF	TGTGCCAGCAGCCCGACAGGGGCGCTCTCCTACGAGCAGTACTTC
TRBD2	TRBV27	.	TRBJ2-1	CASSSLLAGTKVKRDNEQFF	TGTGCCAGCAGCTCCCTGTTAGCGGGAACGAAGGTCAAGCGAGACAATGAGCAGTTCTTC
TRBD1	TRBV3-1/TRBV3-2	.	TRBJ1-2	CASSRQGAGGYTF	TGTGCCAGCAGCCGGCAGGGGGCAGGTGGCTACACCTTC
.	TRBV11-3	.	TRBJ1-1	CASSLYGRDTEAFF	TGTGCCAGCAGCTTATACGGCAGGGACACTGAAGCTTTCTTT
.	TRBV7-9	.	TRBJ1-4	CASSPPTGNVEKLFF	TGTGCCAGCAGCCCCCCCACAGGGAACGTTGAAAAACTGTTTTTT
TRBD2	TRBV6-5	.	TRBJ2-1	CASKGGNEQFF	TGTGCCAGCAAGGGAGGGAATGAGCAGTTCTTC
.	TRBV11-2	.	TRBJ1-2	CASSLEGQINGYTF	TGTGCCAGCAGCTTAGAGGGCCAGATAAATGGCTACACCTTC
.	TRBV28	once	TRBJ1-4	CASSFPGGDRGLFF	TGTGCCAGCAGTTTTCCTGGGGGCGATCGTGGACTGTTTTTT
.	TRBV29-1	.	TRBJ1-2	CSVLQENFYGYTF	TGCAGCGTTCTACAGGAAAACTTCTATGGCTACACCTTC
.	TRBV18	.	TRBJ1-5	CASSSLGGPQHF	TGTGCCAGCTCATCTTTAGGGGGGCCCCAGCATTTT
.	TRBV19	.	TRBJ1-1	CASSLNRVENAEAFF	TGTGCCAGTAGTCTTAACAGGGTAGAGAACGCTGAAGCTTTCTTT
.	TRBV7-8	few	TRBJ1-1	CASSLRQSTEAFF	TGTGCCAGCAGCTTAAGACAGAGCACTGAAGCTTTCTTT
TRBD1	TRBV4-1	.	TRBJ1-3	CASSQVGGQRNTIYF	TGCGCCAGCAGCCAAGTAGGGGGCCAACGAAACACCATATATTTT
TRBD1	TRBV10-3	.	TRBJ1-3	CASGTVSGNTIYF	TGTGCCAGCGGGACAGTCTCTGGAAACACCATATATTTT
TRBD1	TRBV6-4	.	TRBJ1-2	CASSAHGQAAYGYTF	TGTGCCAGCAGTGCCCATGGACAGGCTGCCTATGGCTACACCTTC
.	TRBV5-1	.	TRBJ1-2	CASSLRTFGEGYTF	TGCGCCAGCAGCTTAAGGACATTCGGAGAGGGCTACACCTTC
.	TRBV10-3	.	TRBJ1-5	CAISESYQPQHF	TGTGCCATCAGTGAGTCCTACCAGCCCCAGCATTTT
TRBD1	TRBV29-1	.	TRBJ2-5	CSVARQGTQETQYF	TGCAGCGTTGCACGACAGGGCACCCAAGAGACCCAGTACTTC
TRBD1	TRBV11-2	once	TRBJ1-6	CASSFRTGGLSPLHF	TGTGCCAGCAGCTTTAGGACAGGGGGCTTGTCACCCCTCCACTTT
TRBD1	TRBV18	.	TRBJ2-7	CASSRTGADSYEQYF	TGTGCCAGCTCGCGGACAGGGGCCGACTCCTACGAGCAGTACTTC
.	TRBV25-1	few	TRBJ1-4	CASSAAGLSRNEKLFF	TGTGCCAGCAGTGCGGCAGGGTTATCCCGGAATGAAAAACTGTTTTTT
TRBD2	TRBV4-3	.	TRBJ2-2	CASSRTTSGMNTGELFF	TGCGCCAGCAGCCGAACAACTAGCGGCATGAACACCGGGGAGCTGTTTTTT
TRBD1	TRBV28	.	TRBJ1-2	CASSSPSLDRLNYGYTF	TGTGCCAGCAGTTCCCCCTCCCTGGACAGGTTGAACTATGGCTACACCTTC
TRBD1	TRBV4-3	.	TRBJ1-2	CASSQARQGSSYGYTF	TGCGCCAGCAGCCAAGCCAGACAGGGGTCCTCTTATGGCTACACCTTC
TRBD1	TRBV6-5	.	TRBJ1-2	CASSYGAGTGQSGNTF	TGTGCCAGCAGTTACGGGGCCGGGACAGGACAAAGCGGTAACACCTTC
.	TRBV29-1	few	TRBJ1-1	CSGGLNTEAFF	TGCAGCGGGGGCCTAAACACTGAAGCTTTCTTT
TRBD1	TRBV3-1/TRBV3-2	.	TRBJ1-2	CASSQDGPSEDAGRQGHYGYTF	TGTGCCAGCAGCCAAGATGGCCCCTCTGAAGACGCCGGGCGACAGGGGCACTATGGCTACACCTTC
.	TRBV30	.	TRBJ1-5	CAWSLDSNQPQHF	TGTGCCTGGAGTTTAGATAGCAATCAGCCCCAGCATTTT
.	TRBV7-8	.	TRBJ2-2	CASSFKQNTGELFF	TGTGCCAGCAGCTTCAAACAGAACACCGGGGAGCTGTTTTTT
TRBD1	TRBV2	.	TRBJ1-2	CASSGQGSYGYTF	TGTGCCAGCAGTGGACAGGGGAGCTATGGCTACACCTTC
.	TRBV15	.	TRBJ2-1	CATRGNNEQFF	TGTGCCACCCGGGGGAACAATGAGCAGTTCTTC
.	TRBV5-1	.	TRBJ1-5	CASSLAGDLMEPQHF	TGCGCCAGCAGCTTGGCGGGGGACCTTATGGAGCCCCAGCATTTT
TRBD1	TRBV9	.	TRBJ2-5	CASSVEWGQGGLAQYF	TGTGCCAGCAGCGTAGAGTGGGGACAGGGGGGTTTGGCCCAGTACTTC
.	TRBV27	once	TRBJ2-1	CASRTLHEQFF	TGTGCCAGCAGGACACTTCATGAGCAGTTCTTC
TRBD2	TRBV19	once	TRBJ2-3	CASTFSGGADTQYF	TGTGCCAGTACCTTCAGCGGGGGGGCAGATACGCAGTATTTT